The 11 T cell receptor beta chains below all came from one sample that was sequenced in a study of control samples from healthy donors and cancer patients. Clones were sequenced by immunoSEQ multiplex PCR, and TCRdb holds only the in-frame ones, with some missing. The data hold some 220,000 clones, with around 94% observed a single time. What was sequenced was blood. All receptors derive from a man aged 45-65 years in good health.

CDR3 amino acids: CASSFQGGEQYV. Written as DNA, the CDR3 is TGTGCCAGCAGCTTTCAGGGAGGCGAGCAGTACGTC. The J gene is TRBJ2-7, the V gene TRBV5-6; D is perhaps TRBD2 (6 bases). The CDR3 has 12 residues. The V gene lost 2 bases and the J gene lost 6 bases, with 9 bases spanning the gap. Germline V CDR1 and CDR2: SGHDT, YYEEEE.

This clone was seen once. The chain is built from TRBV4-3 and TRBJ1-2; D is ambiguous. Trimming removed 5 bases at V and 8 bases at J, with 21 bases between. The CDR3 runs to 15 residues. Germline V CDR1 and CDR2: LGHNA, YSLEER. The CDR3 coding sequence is TGCGCCAGCAGCTACACCCTGGACGCCGCCGGAGGCTACACCTTC. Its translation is CASSYTLDAAGGYTF.

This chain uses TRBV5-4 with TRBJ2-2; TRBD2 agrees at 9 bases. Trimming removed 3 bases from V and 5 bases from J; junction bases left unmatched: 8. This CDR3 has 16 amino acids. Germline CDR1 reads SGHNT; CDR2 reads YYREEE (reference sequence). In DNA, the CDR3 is TGTGCCAGCAGCTCTGGTCTAGCGGGGAATACCGGGGAGCTGTTTTTT. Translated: CASSSGLAGNTGELFF.

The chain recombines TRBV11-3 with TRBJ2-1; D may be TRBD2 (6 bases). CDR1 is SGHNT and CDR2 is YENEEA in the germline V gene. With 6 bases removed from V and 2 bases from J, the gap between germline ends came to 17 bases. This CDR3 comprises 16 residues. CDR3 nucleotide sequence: TGTGCCAGCAGTCTCGGCGGGGACCTTACCTACAATGAGCAGTTCTTC. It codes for CASSLGGDLTYNEQFF.

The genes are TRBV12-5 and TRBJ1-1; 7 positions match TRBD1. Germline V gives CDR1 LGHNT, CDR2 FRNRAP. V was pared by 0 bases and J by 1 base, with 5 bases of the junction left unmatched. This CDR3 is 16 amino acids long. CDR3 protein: CASGLVLGQANTEAFF. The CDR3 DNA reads TGTGCTAGTGGTTTGGTACTAGGACAGGCGAACACTGAAGCTTTCTTT.

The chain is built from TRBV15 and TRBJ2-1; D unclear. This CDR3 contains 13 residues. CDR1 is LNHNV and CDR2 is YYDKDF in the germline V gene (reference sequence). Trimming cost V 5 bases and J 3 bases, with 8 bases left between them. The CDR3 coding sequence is TGTGCCACCAGCTACGGACGCTACAATGAGCAGTTCTTC. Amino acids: CATSYGRYNEQFF.

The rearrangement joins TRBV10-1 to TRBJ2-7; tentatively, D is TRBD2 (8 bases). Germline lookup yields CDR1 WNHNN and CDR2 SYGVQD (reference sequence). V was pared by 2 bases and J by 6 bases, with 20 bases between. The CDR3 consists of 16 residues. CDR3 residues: CASSESSGGTRSEQYF. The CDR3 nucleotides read TGCGCCAGCAGTGAGAGCTCAGGGGGGACTAGGTCCGAGCAGTACTTC.

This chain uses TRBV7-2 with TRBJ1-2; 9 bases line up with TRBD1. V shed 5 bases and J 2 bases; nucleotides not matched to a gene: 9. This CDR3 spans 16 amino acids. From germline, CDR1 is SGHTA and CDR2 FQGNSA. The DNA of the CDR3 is TGTGCCAGCAGCCCCCAGGGGACAGGGAGCAACTATGGCTACACCTTC. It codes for CASSPQGTGSNYGYTF.

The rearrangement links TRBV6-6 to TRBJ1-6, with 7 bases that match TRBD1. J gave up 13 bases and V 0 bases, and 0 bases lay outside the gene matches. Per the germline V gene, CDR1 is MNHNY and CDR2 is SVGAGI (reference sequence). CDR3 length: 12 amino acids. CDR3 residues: CASSYSTGPLHF. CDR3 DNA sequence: TGTGCCAGCAGTTACTCGACAGGGCCCCTCCACTTT.

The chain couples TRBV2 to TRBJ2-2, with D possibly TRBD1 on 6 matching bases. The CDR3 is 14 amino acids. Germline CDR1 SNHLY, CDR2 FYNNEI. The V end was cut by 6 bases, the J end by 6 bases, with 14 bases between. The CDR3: CASSGTPKAGELFF. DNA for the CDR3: TGTGCCAGCAGCGGGACACCCAAGGCCGGGGAGCTGTTTTTT.

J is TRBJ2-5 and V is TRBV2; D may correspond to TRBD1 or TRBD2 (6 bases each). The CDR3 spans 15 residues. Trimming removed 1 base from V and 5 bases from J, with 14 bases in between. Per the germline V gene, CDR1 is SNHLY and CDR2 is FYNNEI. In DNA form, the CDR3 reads TGTGCCAGCAGTGAAGATCGGGGGCTTAGGGAGACCCAGTACTTC. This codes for CASSEDRGLRETQYF.